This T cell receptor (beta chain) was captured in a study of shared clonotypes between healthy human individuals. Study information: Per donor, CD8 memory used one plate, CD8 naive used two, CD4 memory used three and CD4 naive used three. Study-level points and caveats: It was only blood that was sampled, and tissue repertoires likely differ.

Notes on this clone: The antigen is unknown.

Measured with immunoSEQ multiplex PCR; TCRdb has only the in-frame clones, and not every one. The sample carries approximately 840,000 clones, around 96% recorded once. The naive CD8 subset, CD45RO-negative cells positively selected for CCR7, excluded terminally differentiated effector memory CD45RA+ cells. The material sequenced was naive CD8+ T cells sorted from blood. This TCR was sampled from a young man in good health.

CDR3 sequence: CASSQWDTDEQYF. The DNA of the CDR3 is TGCGCCAGCAGCCAATGGGACACTGACGAGCAGTACTTC. The genes are TRBV4-1 and TRBJ2-7; a weak D match, TRBD1 (6 bases). The CDR3 covers 13 residues. From germline, CDR1 is MGHRA and CDR2 YSYEKL. Trimming took off 2 bases at V and 5 bases at J, with 10 bases between the two ends.